The T cell receptor (beta chain) under discussion was sequenced for a study of blood T cell repertoires in COVID-19. Whole-study context: T cells, B-cell-depleted T cells, or PBMCs supplied cDNA or gDNA.

V lost 1 base, J lost 3 bases, and 6 bases stayed unmatched. This CDR3 region has 15 residues. Germline CDR1 LNHDA, CDR2 SQIVND (reference sequence). In the source study's methods: For nucleated cells, counts were estimated from reference gene primer amplification. Clones were read by immunoSEQ multiplex PCR, and TCRdb kept only the in-frame ones, dropping some. V, J and clone size reflect that table, while D and trimming were determined from the DNA. The table records over 300,000 clones, 80% to 90% of them present only once. The chain employs TRBV19 and TRBJ2-7; the match to TRBD1 covers 7 bases. This clonotype originated in a woman between 50 and 59 years old with acute or convalescent COVID-19. Sequencing was done on a sample of peripheral blood. The CDR3 DNA reads as TGTGCCAGTAGTATAGGGGACAGACGACTCTACGAGCAGTACTTC. Translated, it gives CASSIGDRRLYEQYF.